What follows is one T cell receptor (beta chain) and its context. This sample is part of a study of control samples from healthy donors and cancer patients. Assay used: immunoSEQ multiplex PCR; TCRdb lists only in-frame clones, some missing. The profile shows under 65,000 clones, roughly nine tenths of them singletons. Per the germline V gene, CDR1 is SGHNT and CDR2 is YYREEE (reference sequence). The CDR3 is made up of 14 amino acids. V was shortened by 5 bases and J by 2 bases, with 14 bases between the two germline ends. The chain uses TRBV5-4 and TRBJ2-7, with D perhaps matching TRBD2 (6 bases). Sequenced material: PBMCs. The sequence derives from a woman aged 45-65 years with colorectal cancer. The CDR3 region has the DNA TGTGCCAGCAGACCCCACGGGGGAACCTACGAGCAGTACTTC. This sequence encodes CASRPHGGTYEQYF.